Below, one T cell receptor beta chain is given with its context. Its antigen is still unknown. The sample holds no much larger clone one base away, and base qualities are not on file. In the ViraFEST assay, PBMC were stimulated with viral peptide pools, and TCR sequencing was then used to find antigen-specific CD4+ T cell clonotypes based on their expansion. After around ten days of culture, CD4+ T cells were isolated with the EasySep CD4+ T cell isolation kit. Each participant received two doses of an mRNA SARS-CoV-2 vaccine, either BNT162b2 or mRNA-1273. Negative nucleocapsid antibody results before and after vaccination confirmed that the healthy vaccine recipients had no prior SARS-CoV-2 infection. Each well held two million PBMC cultured in IMDM containing approximately 5% human AB serum, about 10 IU/ml IL-2 and gentamicin, along with approximately 10 ug/ml peptides. Half of the culture medium was replaced with fresh IL-2-containing medium on days 3 and 7. Unless otherwise noted, each peptide stimulation condition was cultured in triplicate wells. PBMC were separated from whole blood using Ficoll-Paque Plus gradient centrifugation and were then either cryopreserved at -140C or used fresh. The overlapping peptide pools covered the spike proteins of SARS-CoV-2 as well as those of the common cold coronaviruses HCoV-NL63, HCoV-OC43 and HCoV-229E. The QIAamp micro DNA kit was used to extract genomic DNA from the cultured CD4+ T cells.

This entry comes from a study of vaccination effects on CD4 cells after COVID-19 (dated by TCRdb to between 2021 and 2022). Study-wide context: Post-vaccine samples across the study were collected a median of 72 days after the second dose, with a range of 14 to 241. In both COVID-19 convalescent patients and infection-naive vaccine recipients, the study compared SARS-CoV-2 spike-specific CD4+ TCR repertoires from before mRNA vaccination with those from after it. A total of ten to eleven COVID-19 convalescent patients and several SARS-CoV-2-naive healthy vaccine recipients were included in the full study. In the study, cultures from other donors were sequenced using the Oncomine TCR Beta short-read assay on an Illumina iSeq 100. What the study reported, not specific to this receptor: Among healthy vaccine recipients, nearly all vaccine-induced clones were SARS-CoV-2 mono-reactive, and just 1 of 255 was cross-reactive with common cold coronaviruses. Clones induced by infection and clones induced by vaccination both contracted markedly at late timepoints after vaccination, which fits with T cell responses waning over time. The study was limited by a small number of convalescent patients and lacked early post-infection timepoints.

The method behind the library was the immunoSEQ multiplex PCR assay. DNA from the cultured, isolated CD4+ T cells was subjected to TCR beta CDR3 sequencing. Per the authors' processing: Non-productive TCR sequences were removed, reads were trimmed to the CDR3 region, and CDR3s of at least 7 amino acids were retained. The MANAFEST web app was used to pick out antigen-specific clonotypes by comparing their expansion in peptide wells with that in reference cultures. Positive clones required FDR<0.05 expansion versus reference and all other wells, odds ratio above 5, and frequency above 0.1% in two replicate wells. A clonotype was defined as cross-reactive if the clonotype was significantly expanded both in SARS-CoV-2 spike wells and in at least one common cold coronavirus spike condition. CDR3 similarity was assessed by Levenshtein distance with the stringdist R package, and unrooted trees were built with ape in R 3.6.1. This immuneACCESS table, as held by TCRdb, lists in-frame sequences with V and J called but not all clones. Of the missing ones, under half trace to an unresolved V gene in checked studies; the others have no known cause. D and trimming were read from the DNA, whereas the V and J calls and clone size are those reported in that table. The sample contains some 74,000 clones, approximately 82% of them found a single time. The top ten constitute 0.95% to 1.5% of the sample.

V gives up 4 bases and J gives up 5 bases, and the segment between their germline ends measures 12 bases. Per the germline V gene, ENHRY is the CDR1 and SYGVKD is the CDR2. The CDR3 covers 14 residues, taking in both the cysteine and the phenylalanine. This entry keeps only the CDR3 DNA: 42 bases, framed from base 1. This receptor was identified in a human donor who received a COVID-19 vaccine. The sequences come from CD4+ T cells from PBMCs cultured with HCoV-229E spike peptides, collected after COVID-19 vaccination. The cell subset or site label, as the study defines it: HCoV-229E spike overlapping peptide pool stimulation. This sequence uses TRBV10-3 and TRBJ2-1; D gene: possibly TRBD1, on 7 matching bases. The CDR3 here reads CAISGGTANNEQFF. The sequenced DNA is TGTGCCATCAGTGGCGGGACAGCCAACAATGAGCAGTTCTTC.